The 20 T cell receptor beta chains presented below share a single source sample, sequenced in a study of blood T cell repertoires in COVID-19. The repertoire was sequenced with immunoSEQ multiplex PCR; TCRdb's copy has only in-frame clones and lacks some. The repertoire consists of 400,000 to 450,000 clones, with over 75% occurring once and the leading ten covering 1% to 1.3%. Sequencing input: PBMCs or T cells enriched from blood (not recorded which). The receptors derive from a man in his thirties or forties who had recovered from COVID-19.

The chain couples TRBV7-9 to TRBJ2-3, with a possible D match to TRBD1 (6 bases). This CDR3 comprises 17 residues. V was trimmed by 4 bases and J by 2 bases, leaving 19 bases between them. Germline values: CDR1 SEHNR, CDR2 FQNEAQ (reference sequence). DNA of the CDR3: TGTGCCAGCAGCTCCCCGGTAGGGACATCGTACACAGATACGCAGTATTTT. Translated: CASSSPVGTSYTDTQYF.

As regards this clone: This sample also contains other DNA sequences that code for the same CDR3. The chain combines TRBV6-5 with TRBJ1-5, with 8 bases aligning to TRBD1. The CDR3 is 15 amino acids. Germline CDR1 MNHEY, CDR2 SVGAGI. J lost 2 bases, V lost 6 bases, and 6 bases had no gene match. This chain's CDR3 is CASSLDRGGNQPQHF. CDR3 nucleotides: TGTGCCAGCAGCCTCGACAGGGGTGGCAATCAGCCCCAGCATTTT.

The chain's CDR3 is CATSDPGTEYQETQYF. In DNA form, the CDR3 reads TGTGCCACCAGTGATCCCGGGACAGAGTACCAAGAGACCCAGTACTTC. This rearrangement joins TRBV24-1 to TRBJ2-5; 7 nucleotides line up with TRBD1. This CDR3 is built from 16 residues. CDR1 and CDR2 (germline): KGHDR, SFDVKD. With V trimmed by 3 bases and J by 0 bases, 6 bases remained unmatched.

This clone was detected only once. The chain has TRBV27 and TRBJ2-5, with 7 bases matching TRBD2. Germline V gives CDR1 MNHEY, CDR2 SMNVEV (reference sequence). The CDR3 contains 15 residues. After removal of 3 bases from V and 4 bases from J, the junction contained 8 bases not matched to a gene. The CDR3 sequence is CASSFEGGPGETQYF. Here the CDR3 DNA reads TGTGCCAGCAGTTTTGAGGGAGGGCCTGGAGAGACCCAGTACTTC.

This clone showed up just a few times. The chain links TRBV4-1 to TRBJ1-2; 7 bases align to TRBD1. CDR3 length: 14 amino acids. The V segment lost 0 bases and the J segment 2 bases; nucleotides outside the gene matches: 0. In germline, CDR1 is MGHRA, CDR2 YSYEKL. This CDR3 is CASSQEGQNYGYTF. For the CDR3, the DNA is TGCGCCAGCAGCCAAGAGGGACAGAACTATGGCTACACCTTC.

This chain links TRBV10-3 with TRBJ2-7, with a tentative D call TRBD2 (6 bases). The CDR3 runs to 14 residues. Germline loops: CDR1 ENHRY, CDR2 SYGVKD. Trimming left V 5 bases short and J 2 bases short, with 13 bases between. The CDR3 DNA reads TGTGCCATCAGTAGCGGGCGAGGAACCTACGAGCAGTACTTC. Residues: CAISSGRGTYEQYF.

The V call is TRBV18, the J call TRBJ2-7; TRBD1 agrees at 7 bases. CDR3 size: 16 residues. In germline, CDR1 is KGHSH, CDR2 LQKENI. The J segment lost 0 bases and the V segment lost 8 bases, leaving 13 bases of the junction unmatched. CDR3 loop: CASHGTDRDSSYEQYF. DNA of the CDR3: TGTGCCAGCCACGGCACCGACAGGGATAGCTCCTACGAGCAGTACTTC. The variable domain in full, with the rest retrieved from reference TRBV18 and TRBJ2-7, is NAGVMQNPRHLVRRRGQEARLRCSPMKGHSHVYWYRQLPEEGLKFMVYLQKENIIDESGMPKERFSAEFPKEGPSILRIQQVVRGDSAAYFCASHGTDRDSSYEQYFGPGTRLTVT.

The CDR3 loop is CASSRPAGYEAFF. The CDR3 DNA is TGTGCCAGCAGCCGCCCGGCGGGTTACGAAGCTTTCTTT. V usage is TRBV7-9 and J usage is TRBJ1-1; D is ambiguous. The CDR3 runs 13 residues. Looked up from germline, CDR1 is SEHNR and CDR2 is FQNEAQ (reference sequence). Trimming removed 5 bases at V and 8 bases at J, with 15 bases between.

The chain employs TRBV29-1 and TRBJ2-7; maybe TRBD2 (6 bases). CDR3 length: 13 residues. Trimming took off 5 bases at V and 3 bases at J, with 14 bases between the two ends. Germline lookup yields CDR1 SQVTM and CDR2 ANQGSEA. This CDR3 is CSVSRASDYEQYF. For the CDR3, the DNA is TGCAGCGTTTCCAGGGCTAGCGACTACGAGCAGTACTTC.

This clone came up a few times. V usage is TRBV28 and J usage is TRBJ1-5; tentatively, D is TRBD1 (6 bases). Germline V lookup: CDR1 MDHEN, CDR2 SYDVKM. The V and J ends lost 2 bases and 2 bases respectively, with 7 bases between them. The CDR3 length is 14 residues. The CDR3 is CASSLAGGNQPQHF. CDR3 DNA: TGTGCCAGCAGTTTAGCAGGGGGCAATCAGCCCCAGCATTTT.

This chain uses TRBV18 with TRBJ1-5; possibly TRBD1 for D (6 bases). V lost 3 bases to trimming and J lost 11 bases, with 29 bases between them. Germline-derived CDR1 and CDR2 are KGHSH and LQKENI. This CDR3 has 18 residues. CDR3 sequence (DNA): TGTGCCAGCTCACCGGGGGAGGGGGGCCATCAGGCCCAAGGGGCCCAGCATTTT. Its protein product is CASSPGEGGHQAQGAQHF.

The chain joins TRBV13 to TRBJ1-1, with D unclear. The ends were cut back, 4 bases at V and 6 bases at J, with 21 bases in the middle. CDR3 length equals 16 residues. Germline V gene sequence: CDR1 PRHDT, CDR2 FYEKMQ (reference sequence). CDR3 in amino acids: CASSSYNQEGLAEAFF. CDR3 in DNA: TGTGCCAGCAGCTCCTATAATCAGGAGGGTTTAGCTGAAGCTTTCTTT.

V gene TRBV28 combines with J gene TRBJ1-2; no firm D call. V was clipped by 5 bases and J by 14 bases, with 27 bases between them. This CDR3 spans 15 amino acids. Per the germline V gene, CDR1 is MDHEN and CDR2 is SYDVKM. The DNA for the CDR3 is TGTGCCAGCAGTACCCTCTGGAGGTCCGCTATGGGGAGGACCTTC. Amino acids: CASSTLWRSAMGRTF.

V is TRBV12-3 or TRBV12-4 and J is TRBJ1-1; tentative D call: TRBD1 (6 bases). The CDR3 contains 13 residues. V was pared by 4 bases and J by 1 base, with 7 bases between. CDR3 bases: TGTGCCAGCAGTTGGGGACAGAACACTGAAGCTTTCTTT. As protein: CASSWGQNTEAFF.

The chain uses TRBV27 and TRBJ2-5, with D possibly matching TRBD1 (7 bases). Germline loops: CDR1 MNHEY, CDR2 SMNVEV (reference sequence). V lost 8 bases, J lost 1 base, and 8 bases lay in between. This CDR3 region has 12 residues. CDR3 protein: CASQGGQETQYF. The CDR3 coding sequence is TGTGCCAGCCAGGGGGGCCAAGAGACCCAGTACTTC.

The chain employs TRBV28 and TRBJ1-3, with a tentative D call TRBD1 (6 bases). Germline V gene lookup returns CDR1 MDHEN and CDR2 SYDVKM. V was clipped by 7 bases and J by 5 bases, with 18 bases between them. The CDR3 sequence is 15 residues long. This CDR3 reads CASNSIRQERNTIYF. CDR3 sequence (DNA): TGTGCCAGCAACTCAATCAGACAGGAAAGAAACACCATATATTTT.

The V call is TRBV5-4, the J call TRBJ1-2; possible D gene TRBD1, 5 bases. The CDR3 covers 15 residues. Germline V gene sequence: CDR1 SGHNT, CDR2 YYREEE (reference sequence). Trimming removed 1 base at V and 6 bases at J, with 16 bases between. CDR3 nucleotide sequence: TGTGCCAGCAGCTTGATTGGTGGGGCAGGCCATGGCTACACCTTC. Translation: CASSLIGGAGHGYTF.

This clone was detected only once. This rearrangement joins TRBV18 to TRBJ1-6; D remains ambiguous. CDR3 length equals 15 residues. The germline CDR1 and CDR2 sequences are KGHSH and LQKENI. V dropped 4 bases and J dropped 5 bases, with 12 bases sitting between them. CDR3 DNA: TGTGCCAGCTCACGGTTGAGGATCGATAATTCACCCCTCCACTTT. Translating gives CASSRLRIDNSPLHF.

This chain links TRBV27 with TRBJ2-3; TRBD2 matches 7 bases. Germline V lookup: CDR1 MNHEY, CDR2 SMNVEV (reference sequence). The CDR3 loop spans 14 amino acids. The J segment lost 3 bases and the V segment lost 8 bases, leaving 8 bases of the junction unmatched. The CDR3 here is CASHIAGGTDTQYF. In DNA, the CDR3 is TGTGCCAGCCATATAGCGGGTGGGACAGATACGCAGTATTTT.

The chain carries TRBV3-1 (or the pseudogene TRBV3-2) and TRBJ2-3; D remains ambiguous. Trimming took off 3 bases at V and 4 bases at J, with 8 bases between the two ends. The germline CDR1 and CDR2 sequences are LGHDT and YNNKEL (reference sequence). This CDR3 is 13 amino acids long. CDR3 protein: CASSQAWSDTQYF. The CDR3 DNA reads as TGTGCCAGCAGCCAGGCCTGGTCAGATACGCAGTATTTT.